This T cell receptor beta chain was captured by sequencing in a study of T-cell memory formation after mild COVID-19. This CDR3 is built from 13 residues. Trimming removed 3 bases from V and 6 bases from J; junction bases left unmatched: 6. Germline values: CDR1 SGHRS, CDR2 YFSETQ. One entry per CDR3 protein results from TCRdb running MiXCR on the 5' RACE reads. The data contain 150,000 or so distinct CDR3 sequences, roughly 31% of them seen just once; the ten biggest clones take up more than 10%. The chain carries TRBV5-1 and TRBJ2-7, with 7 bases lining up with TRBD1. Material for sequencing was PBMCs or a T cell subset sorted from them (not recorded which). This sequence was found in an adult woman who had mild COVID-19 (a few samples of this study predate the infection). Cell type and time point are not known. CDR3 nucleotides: TGCGCCAGCAGCTCGGGACAGTCGGGCGAGCAGTACTTC. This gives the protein CASSSGQSGEQYF.